Each of the 2 T cell receptor beta chains below was sequenced from the same sample in a study of control samples from healthy donors and cancer patients. The assay was immunoSEQ multiplex PCR, and TCRdb's table has in-frame clones only and misses some. The sample holds some 140,000 clones, around 85% seen once. Source material: blood. Receptors originate from a woman under 40 in good health.

This clone has just a few counts. The chain carries TRBV28 and TRBJ2-3; D call uncertain. The V gene lost 2 bases and the J gene lost 11 bases, with 8 bases spanning the gap. CDR1 and CDR2 (germline): MDHEN, SYDVKM. The CDR3 runs 11 residues. The CDR3 sequence is CASSLSRGQYF. The CDR3 region has the DNA TGTGCCAGCAGTTTAAGTAGAGGGCAGTATTTT.

J is TRBJ1-6 and V is TRBV15; D possibly corresponds to TRBD1 (6 bases). This CDR3 is built from 13 residues. The V gene lost 0 bases and the J gene lost 12 bases, with 9 bases spanning the gap. CDR1 and CDR2 from the germline V gene are LNHNV and YYDKDF (reference sequence). The CDR3: CATSRDRGRPLHF. The DNA of the CDR3 is TGTGCCACCAGCAGAGACAGGGGTCGACCCCTCCACTTT.